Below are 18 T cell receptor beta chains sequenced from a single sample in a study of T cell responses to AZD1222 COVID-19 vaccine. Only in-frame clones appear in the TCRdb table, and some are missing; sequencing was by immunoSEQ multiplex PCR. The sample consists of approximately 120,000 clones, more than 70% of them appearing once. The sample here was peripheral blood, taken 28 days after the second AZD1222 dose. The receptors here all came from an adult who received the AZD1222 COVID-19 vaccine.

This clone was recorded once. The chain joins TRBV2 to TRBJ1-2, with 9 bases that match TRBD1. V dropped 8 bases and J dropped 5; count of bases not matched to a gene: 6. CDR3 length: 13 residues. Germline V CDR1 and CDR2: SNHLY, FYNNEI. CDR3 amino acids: CASGTGGLYGYTF. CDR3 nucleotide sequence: TGTGCCAGCGGAACAGGGGGCCTATATGGCTACACCTTC.

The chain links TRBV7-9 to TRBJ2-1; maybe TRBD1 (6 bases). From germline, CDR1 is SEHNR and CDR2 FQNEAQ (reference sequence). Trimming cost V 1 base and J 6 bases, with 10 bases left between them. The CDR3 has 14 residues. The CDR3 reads CASSLGSGANEQFF. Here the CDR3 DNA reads TGTGCCAGCAGCTTAGGATCAGGGGCCAATGAGCAGTTCTTC. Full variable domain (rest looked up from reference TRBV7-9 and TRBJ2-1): DTGVSQNPRHKITKRGQNVTFRCDPISEHNRLYWYRQTLGQGPEFLTYFQNEAQLEKSRLLSDRFSAERPKGSFSTLEIQRTEQGDSAMYLCASSLGSGANEQFFGPGTRLTVL.

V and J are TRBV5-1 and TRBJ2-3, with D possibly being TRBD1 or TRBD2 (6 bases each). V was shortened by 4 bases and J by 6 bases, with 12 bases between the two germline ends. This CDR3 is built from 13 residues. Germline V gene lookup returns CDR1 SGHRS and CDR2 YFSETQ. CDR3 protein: CASSLTGRDTQYF. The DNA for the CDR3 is TGCGCCAGCAGCCTCACAGGGAGGGATACGCAGTATTTT.

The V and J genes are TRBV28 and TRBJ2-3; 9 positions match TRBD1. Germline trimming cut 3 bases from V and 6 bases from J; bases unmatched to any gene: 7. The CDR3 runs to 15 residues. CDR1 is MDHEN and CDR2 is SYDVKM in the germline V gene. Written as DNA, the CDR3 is TGTGCCAGCAGTTTGGTTGGGACAGGGCTCGATACGCAGTATTTT. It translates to CASSLVGTGLDTQYF.

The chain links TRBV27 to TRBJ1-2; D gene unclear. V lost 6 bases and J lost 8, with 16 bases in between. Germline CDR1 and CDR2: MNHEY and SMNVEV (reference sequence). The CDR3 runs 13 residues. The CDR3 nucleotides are TGTGCCAGCAGGGACGGCGGTTTAAGCGGCTACACCTTC. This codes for CASRDGGLSGYTF.

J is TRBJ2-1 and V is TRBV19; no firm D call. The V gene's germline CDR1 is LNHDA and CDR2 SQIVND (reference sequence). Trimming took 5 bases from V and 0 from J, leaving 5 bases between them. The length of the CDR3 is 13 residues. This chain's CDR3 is CASSSTSYNEQFF. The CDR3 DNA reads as TGTGCCAGTAGTTCGACCTCCTACAATGAGCAGTTCTTC.

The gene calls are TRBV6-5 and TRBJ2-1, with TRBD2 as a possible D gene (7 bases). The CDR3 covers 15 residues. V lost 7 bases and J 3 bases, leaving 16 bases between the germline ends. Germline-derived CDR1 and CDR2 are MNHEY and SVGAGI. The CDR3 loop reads CASTPGEGHYNEQFF. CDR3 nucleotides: TGTGCCAGCACCCCAGGGGAGGGCCACTACAATGAGCAGTTCTTC.

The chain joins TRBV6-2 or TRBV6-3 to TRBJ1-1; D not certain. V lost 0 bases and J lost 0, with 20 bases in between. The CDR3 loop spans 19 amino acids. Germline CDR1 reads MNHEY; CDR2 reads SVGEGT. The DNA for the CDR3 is TGTGCCAGCAGTTACTCCATTATGTCCGGGAAATCGATGAACACTGAAGCTTTCTTT. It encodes CASSYSIMSGKSMNTEAFF.

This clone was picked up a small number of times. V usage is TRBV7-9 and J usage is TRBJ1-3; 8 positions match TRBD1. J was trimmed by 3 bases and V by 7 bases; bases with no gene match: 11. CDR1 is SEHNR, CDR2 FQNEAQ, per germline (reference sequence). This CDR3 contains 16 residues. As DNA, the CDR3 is TGTGCCAGCAAAAGTTTGGACAGGGAGGATGGAAACACCATATATTTT. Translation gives CASKSLDREDGNTIYF.

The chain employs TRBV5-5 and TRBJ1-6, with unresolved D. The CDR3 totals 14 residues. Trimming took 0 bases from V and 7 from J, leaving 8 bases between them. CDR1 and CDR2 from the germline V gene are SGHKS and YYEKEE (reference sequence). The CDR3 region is CASSLGTGNSPLHF. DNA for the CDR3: TGTGCCAGCAGCTTGGGGACGGGCAATTCACCCCTCCACTTT.

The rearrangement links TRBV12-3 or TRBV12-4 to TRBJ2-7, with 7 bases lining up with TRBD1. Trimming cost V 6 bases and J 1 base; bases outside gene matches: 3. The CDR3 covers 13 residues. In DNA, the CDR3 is TGTGCCAGCAGCGGGACAGAGTCCTACGAGCAGTACTTC. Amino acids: CASSGTESYEQYF.

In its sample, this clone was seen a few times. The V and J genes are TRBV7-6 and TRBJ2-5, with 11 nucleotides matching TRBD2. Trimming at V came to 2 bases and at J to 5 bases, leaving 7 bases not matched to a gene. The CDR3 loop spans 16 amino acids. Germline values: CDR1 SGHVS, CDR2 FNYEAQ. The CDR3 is CASSLIAGGPWETQYF. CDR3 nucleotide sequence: TGTGCCAGCAGCTTAATAGCGGGAGGGCCTTGGGAGACCCAGTACTTC.

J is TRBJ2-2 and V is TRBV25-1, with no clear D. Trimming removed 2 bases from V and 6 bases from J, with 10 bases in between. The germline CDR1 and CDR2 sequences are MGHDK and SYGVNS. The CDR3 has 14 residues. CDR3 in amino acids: CASSEGLWPGELFF. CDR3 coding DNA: TGTGCCAGCAGTGAAGGTCTCTGGCCCGGGGAGCTGTTTTTT. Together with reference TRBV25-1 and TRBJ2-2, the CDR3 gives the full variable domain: EADIYQTPRYLVIGTGKKITLECSQTMGHDKMYWYQQDPGMELHLIHYSYGVNSTEKGDLSSESTVSRIRTEHFPLTLESARPSHTSQYLCASSEGLWPGELFFGEGSRLTVL.

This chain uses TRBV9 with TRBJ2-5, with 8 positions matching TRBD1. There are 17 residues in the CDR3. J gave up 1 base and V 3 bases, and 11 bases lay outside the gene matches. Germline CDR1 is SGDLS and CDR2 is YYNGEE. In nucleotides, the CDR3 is TGTGCCAGCAGCGAGGGGAGGAGGCAGGGGGCCCAAGAGACCCAGTACTTC. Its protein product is CASSEGRRQGAQETQYF.

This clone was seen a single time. CDR3 bases: TGTGCCACCAGTGACCCTTGGCGGCACATGAACACTGAAGCTTTCTTT. Its protein product is CATSDPWRHMNTEAFF. The chain recombines TRBV24-1 with TRBJ1-1, with D uncertain. The germline V and J ends were trimmed by 4 bases and 0 bases, with 14 bases remaining between them. Germline-derived CDR1 and CDR2 are KGHDR and SFDVKD. This CDR3 has 16 amino acids.

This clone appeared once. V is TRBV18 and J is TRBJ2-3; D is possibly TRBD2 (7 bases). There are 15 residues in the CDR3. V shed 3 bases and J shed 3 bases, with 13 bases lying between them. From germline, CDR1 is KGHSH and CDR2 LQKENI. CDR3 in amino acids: CASSPAGAGTDTQYF. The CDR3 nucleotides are TGTGCCAGCTCACCTGCGGGGGCGGGAACAGATACGCAGTATTTT. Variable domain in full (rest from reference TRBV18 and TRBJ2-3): NAGVMQNPRHLVRRRGQEARLRCSPMKGHSHVYWYRQLPEEGLKFMVYLQKENIIDESGMPKERFSAEFPKEGPSILRIQQVVRGDSAAYFCASSPAGAGTDTQYFGPGTRLTVL.

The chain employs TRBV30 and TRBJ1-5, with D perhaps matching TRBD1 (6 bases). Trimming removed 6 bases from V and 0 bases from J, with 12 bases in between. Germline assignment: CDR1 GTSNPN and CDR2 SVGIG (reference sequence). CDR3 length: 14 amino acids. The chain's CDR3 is CACQGSYSNQPQHF. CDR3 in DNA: TGTGCCTGTCAGGGGTCATATAGCAATCAGCCCCAGCATTTT.

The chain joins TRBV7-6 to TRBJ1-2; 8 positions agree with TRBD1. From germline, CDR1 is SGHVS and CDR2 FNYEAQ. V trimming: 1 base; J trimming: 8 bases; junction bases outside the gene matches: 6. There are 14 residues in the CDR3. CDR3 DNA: TGTGCCAGCAGCTTAGATGGGCAGGGGGCGGGCTACACCTTC. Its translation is CASSLDGQGAGYTF.